The entry below gives a single TCR beta chain sequence along with its context. TCRdb's copy holds only in-frame clones and misses some; the assay was immunoSEQ multiplex PCR. The data show approximately 450,000 clones, around 91% seen once. This specimen comes from a study of blood T cell repertoires in COVID-19. This CDR3 contains 15 residues. Trimming cost V 5 bases and J 0 bases, with 13 bases left between them. The germline CDR1 and CDR2 sequences are SEHNR and FQNEAQ (reference sequence). The sample taken for sequencing was PBMCs or T cells enriched from blood (not recorded which). The chain links TRBV7-9 to TRBJ1-2; D gene uncertain. The source is a man aged 25-45 years who had recovered from COVID-19. The CDR3 DNA reads TGTGCCAGCAGCCCTAGGCGCCTAGCTAACTATGGCTACACCTTC. It encodes CASSPRRLANYGYTF.